This TCR beta chain was sequenced for a study of T-cell reconstitution after alpha-beta-depleted transplantation in children. TCRbeta library preparation incorporated unique molecular identifiers. Each CDR3 protein gets one entry after TCRdb re-called the PCR reads with MiXCR. The table has under 300,000 distinct CDR3 sequences, 9% to 10% seen once. This clonotype came up many times. The CDR3 contains 14 residues. V was pared by 3 bases and J by 4 bases, with 4 bases of the junction left unmatched. Germline CDR1 SGHVS, CDR2 FQNEAQ. This chain uses TRBV7-8 with TRBJ1-2; the match to TRBD1 covers 8 bases. This receptor was obtained from a human donor who donated a stem cell graft to a child with SCID. Material: PBMCs from the stem cell graft donor, obtained from the stem cell graft. The CDR3 DNA is TGTGCCAGCAGCTTCGGGCAGGGGGCCTATGGCTACACCTTC. Translating gives CASSFGQGAYGYTF.